The sequence of this T cell receptor beta chain was determined in a study of somatic mutations in cytotoxic T cells in rheumatoid arthritis. The overall study: Patient blood, which was peripheral blood collected as 30 ml EDTA, was drawn right after diagnosis and before any treatment started.

To note about this clone: The target antigen is unknown.

This table comes from immunoSEQ multiplex PCR, and its TCRdb copy is limited to in-frame clones, with some not included. The sample contains more than 20,000 clones, about 82% of which appear only once. Broader study findings: Of 50 to 75 patients, fewer than 10 had a largest CD8+ clone that exceeded 20% of CD8+ cells.

Germline lookup yields CDR1 SGHAT and CDR2 FQNNGV. There are 15 residues in the CDR3. Deletions cut 7 bases from V and 3 bases from J, with 18 bases between. Sequenced material: CD8+ T cells sorted from blood. The TCR originated in an adult with rheumatoid arthritis. This rearrangement joins TRBV11-2 to TRBJ1-1, with D maybe TRBD1 (5 bases). CDR3 residues: CASTYTWGLDTEAFF. CDR3 nucleotides: TGTGCCAGCACCTATACCTGGGGGTTGGACACTGAAGCTTTCTTT.